This is a list of T cell receptor beta chains from one sample in a study of long-term antiretroviral therapy in people with HIV. Clones were read by immunoSEQ multiplex PCR, and TCRdb kept only the in-frame ones, dropping some. The table lists about 28,000 clones, 90% to 95% of them singletons. The sequencing used unsorted PBMCs, collected about 6.6 years after starting antiretroviral therapy. The receptors were gathered from a man between 25 and 39 years old with HIV. CDR3s include the opening cysteine and the closing phenylalanine or tryptophan. Fields, in order: J gene, clone size, V gene, D gene, CDR3 DNA, CDR3 protein. A D gene is named only where the DNA matches it firmly. The size entry is marked missing in some rows and otherwise reads once, few, many or a size class.

J: TRBJ2-7; size: NA; V: TRBV6-5; D: TRBD2; DNA: TGTGCCAGCACCCCGAGGCAGGGAGGGTCCTACGAGCAGTACTTC; CDR3: CASTPRQGGSYEQYF
J: TRBJ2-1; size: NA; V: TRBV5-6; D: TRBD1; DNA: TGTGCCAGCAGCAGAGGGACAGCGTGGAATGAGCAGTTCTTC; CDR3: CASSRGTAWNEQFF
J: TRBJ2-1; size: once; V: TRBV19; D: NA; DNA: TGTGCCAGTAGTATATCCGCCACTAGTGGGAATGAGCAGTTCTTC; CDR3: CASSISATSGNEQFF
J: TRBJ1-3; size: NA; V: TRBV19; D: NA; DNA: TGTGCCAGTAGTACCCGAGGAGGGTTCTCTGGAAACACCATATATTTT; CDR3: CASSTRGGFSGNTIYF
J: TRBJ2-7; size: NA; V: TRBV6-5; D: TRBD2; DNA: TGTGCCAGCAGTTACCTGGGGAGGGGCTACGAGCAGTACTTC; CDR3: CASSYLGRGYEQYF
J: TRBJ2-2; size: once; V: TRBV9; D: TRBD1; DNA: TGTGCCAGCAGCTCAACCGACAGGGGGCGAACCGGGGAGCTGTTTTTT; CDR3: CASSSTDRGRTGELFF
J: TRBJ2-3; size: once; V: TRBV2; D: NA; DNA: TGTGCCAGCAGTGAGGGGGGGGCGGCAGATACGCAGTATTTT; CDR3: CASSEGGAADTQYF
J: TRBJ1-5; size: few; V: TRBV10-3; D: NA; DNA: TGTGCCGCCCGCCCTGAAGGGCAGCCCCAGCATTTT; CDR3: CAARPEGQPQHF
J: TRBJ1-1; size: NA; V: TRBV7-2; D: NA; DNA: TGTGCCAGCAGCTTAAACGGGGGTCGGGAAGCTTTCTTT; CDR3: CASSLNGGREAFF
J: TRBJ2-5; size: NA; V: TRBV5-1; D: TRBD1; DNA: TGCGCCAGCAGCTTTCAGGGGGCGACGGTGGAGACCCAGTACTTC; CDR3: CASSFQGATVETQYF
J: TRBJ2-2; size: NA; V: TRBV5-1; D: NA; DNA: TGCGCCAGCAGCTTAGACACCGACACCGGGGAGCTGTTTTTT; CDR3: CASSLDTDTGELFF
J: TRBJ2-1; size: NA; V: TRBV4-2; D: NA; DNA: TGTGCCAGCAGCCAAGTATCTGGAGGGCGAAATGAGCAGTTCTTC; CDR3: CASSQVSGGRNEQFF
J: TRBJ2-7; size: NA; V: TRBV11-2; D: NA; DNA: TGTGCCAGCAGCCTGGGTTTGGAGTACGAGCAGTACTTC; CDR3: CASSLGLEYEQYF
J: TRBJ2-1; size: NA; V: TRBV9; D: NA; DNA: TGTGCCAGCAGCGTCATTGCTAGCACCAATGAGCAGTTCTTC; CDR3: CASSVIASTNEQFF
J: TRBJ2-5; size: NA; V: TRBV7-2; D: NA; DNA: TGTGCCAGCAGCACCCAGCAAGGCGCGGAGACCCAGTACTTC; CDR3: CASSTQQGAETQYF
J: TRBJ1-2; size: few; V: TRBV7-8; D: TRBD1; DNA: TGTGCCAGCAGTTATTACCGGACAGGGGATAGCTACACCTTC; CDR3: CASSYYRTGDSYTF
J: TRBJ1-2; size: once; V: TRBV4-1; D: TRBD1; DNA: TGCGCCAGCAGCCACGGACAGGGAATGGACTATGGCTACACCTTC; CDR3: CASSHGQGMDYGYTF
J: TRBJ1-5; size: NA; V: TRBV7-2; D: NA; DNA: TGTGCCAGCAGCTTTCACATGAATCAGCCCCAGCATTTT; CDR3: CASSFHMNQPQHF
J: TRBJ2-5; size: NA; V: TRBV5-4; D: TRBD2; DNA: TGTGCCAGCAGCTTGAGGGCTAGCGGGCGACAAGAGACCCAGTACTTC; CDR3: CASSLRASGRQETQYF
J: TRBJ1-6; size: once; V: TRBV9; D: TRBD1; DNA: TGTGCCAGCAGCGCCAGGGACAGGGCCAATTCACCCCTCCACTTT; CDR3: CASSARDRANSPLHF
J: TRBJ1-4; size: NA; V: TRBV7-2; D: NA; DNA: TGTGCCAGCAGCTTATGGGGGGAGGGGGAAAAACTGTTTTTT; CDR3: CASSLWGEGEKLFF
J: TRBJ1-3; size: NA; V: TRBV6-5; D: TRBD1; DNA: TGTGCCAGCAGAATGGGACAGGCGACTGGAAACACCATATATTTT; CDR3: CASRMGQATGNTIYF
J: TRBJ2-1; size: NA; V: TRBV15; D: NA; DNA: TGTGCCACCAGAGCGGCCGCCGACAGGTCCTACAATGAGCAGTTCTTC; CDR3: CATRAAADRSYNEQFF
J: TRBJ2-3; size: NA; V: TRBV21-1; D: NA; DNA: TGTGCCAGCAAAAATGGGGAAGCAGATACGCAGTATTTT; CDR3: CASKNGEADTQYF
J: TRBJ1-3; size: NA; V: TRBV30; D: NA; DNA: TGTGCCTGGGGACCCGGGACGGCCTCTGGAAACACCATATATTTT; CDR3: CAWGPGTASGNTIYF
J: TRBJ2-1; size: NA; V: TRBV10-3; D: NA; DNA: TGTGCCATCAGGAGCTCTGACAATGAGCAGTTCTTC; CDR3: CAIRSSDNEQFF
J: TRBJ2-5; size: NA; V: TRBV7-3; D: TRBD1; DNA: TGTGCCAGCAGCATCGGACAGGGGACCGAGACCCAGTACTTC; CDR3: CASSIGQGTETQYF
J: TRBJ2-7; size: NA; V: TRBV28; D: NA; DNA: TGTGCCAGCAGGGGGGTGTATTACGAGCAGTACTTC; CDR3: CASRGVYYEQYF
J: TRBJ2-5; size: NA; V: TRBV27; D: NA; DNA: TGTGCCAGCAGTTTCACAGGCCGCCAAGAGACCCAGTACTTC; CDR3: CASSFTGRQETQYF
J: TRBJ1-5; size: NA; V: TRBV21-1; D: NA; DNA: TGTGCCAGCAGCCTCAGTTCAGGGGTCCATAGCAATCAGCCCCAGCATTTT; CDR3: CASSLSSGVHSNQPQHF
J: TRBJ1-2; size: NA; V: TRBV6-6; D: NA; DNA: TGTGCCAGCAGGCAAAACAGCGGCTATGGCTACACCTTC; CDR3: CASRQNSGYGYTF
J: TRBJ2-7; size: NA; V: TRBV27; D: TRBD2; DNA: TGTGCCAGCAGTTTTATAGCGGGAGTCTACGAGCAGTACTTC; CDR3: CASSFIAGVYEQYF
J: TRBJ2-3; size: once; V: TRBV14; D: NA; DNA: TGTGCCAGCAGCCAAAATAGGGGGGCAGCGGATACGCAGTATTTT; CDR3: CASSQNRGAADTQYF
J: TRBJ1-5; size: NA; V: TRBV6-5; D: TRBD1; DNA: TGTGCCAGCAGTTACCGGACAGGGCAGAGGCCCCAGCATTTT; CDR3: CASSYRTGQRPQHF
J: TRBJ2-7; size: NA; V: TRBV11-2; D: NA; DNA: TGTGCCAGCAGCCCCTCCGCCGAGCAGTACTTC; CDR3: CASSPSAEQYF
J: TRBJ2-2; size: NA; V: TRBV6-1; D: NA; DNA: TGTGCCAGCAGTGCCGGGACCGACCACCAGGAGCTGTTTTTT; CDR3: CASSAGTDHQELFF
J: TRBJ2-1; size: NA; V: TRBV6-4; D: TRBD2; DNA: TGTGCCAGCAGTCCGGGACTAGCGGACCGGGCCAATGAGCAGTTCTTC; CDR3: CASSPGLADRANEQFF
J: TRBJ2-2; size: NA; V: TRBV29-1; D: NA; DNA: TGCAGCGTTGGGCAGGGCTGGCACACCGGGGAGCTGTTTTTT; CDR3: CSVGQGWHTGELFF
J: TRBJ1-1; size: NA; V: TRBV19; D: NA; DNA: TGTGCCAGTAGTATAGGCAGATACACTGAAGCTTTCTTT; CDR3: CASSIGRYTEAFF
J: TRBJ2-2; size: NA; V: TRBV20-1; D: NA; DNA: TGCAGCGCTCCGCCCGGGGAGCTGTTTTTT; CDR3: CSAPPGELFF
J: TRBJ2-5; size: NA; V: TRBV5-1; D: TRBD1; DNA: TGCGCCAGCAGCTGGGGGACAGGGGGTGTGGAGACCCAGTACTTC; CDR3: CASSWGTGGVETQYF
J: TRBJ2-1; size: NA; V: TRBV9; D: NA; DNA: TGTGCCAGCAGCGTAGTGACAGACGCAGCCTACAATGAGCAGTTCTTC; CDR3: CASSVVTDAAYNEQFF
J: TRBJ2-7; size: NA; V: TRBV11-2; D: NA; DNA: TGTGCCAGCAGCTTAGATTTAGGGGGATCCTACGAGCAGTACTTC; CDR3: CASSLDLGGSYEQYF
J: TRBJ2-5; size: NA; V: TRBV7-2; D: NA; DNA: TGTGCCAGCATCCATTCACCAGAAAGGTCAGAGACCCAGTACTTC; CDR3: CASIHSPERSETQYF
J: TRBJ2-2; size: NA; V: TRBV9; D: NA; DNA: TGTGCCAGCAGCGTGTTCGGCGGGGAGCTGTTTTTT; CDR3: CASSVFGGELFF
J: TRBJ2-5; size: NA; V: TRBV5-4; D: TRBD2; DNA: TGTGCCAGCAGCCCGGGGGGGCCGGAGACCCAGTACTTC; CDR3: CASSPGGPETQYF
J: TRBJ2-5; size: NA; V: TRBV13; D: TRBD2; DNA: TGTGCCAGCAGCTTACGAGCGGGGGGGCCCGGAGAGACCCAGTACTTC; CDR3: CASSLRAGGPGETQYF
J: TRBJ1-1; size: NA; V: TRBV28; D: NA; DNA: TGTGCCAGCAGTCCATGGGGGGCCGGTAACACTGAAGCTTTCTTT; CDR3: CASSPWGAGNTEAFF
J: TRBJ2-7; size: NA; V: TRBV10-3; D: TRBD2; DNA: TGTGCCATCAGTCTAGCGGGATCTTTATGGGGCGAGCAGTACTTC; CDR3: CAISLAGSLWGEQYF
J: TRBJ2-7; size: few; V: TRBV15; D: NA; DNA: TGTGCCACCGGTGAGGGACTTCTCTCCTACGAGCAGTACTTC; CDR3: CATGEGLLSYEQYF
J: TRBJ1-2; size: NA; V: TRBV28; D: NA; DNA: TGTGCCAGCGGCCACACGAGGGGCTACACCTTC; CDR3: CASGHTRGYTF
J: TRBJ1-5; size: NA; V: TRBV2; D: TRBD1; DNA: TGTGCCAGCCAACTAGGACAGGGCTATCAGCCCCAGCATTTT; CDR3: CASQLGQGYQPQHF
J: TRBJ2-7; size: NA; V: TRBV28; D: TRBD2; DNA: TGTGCCAGCAGCCTTACCGGGACTAGCGGGACTGACTACGAGCAGTACTTC; CDR3: CASSLTGTSGTDYEQYF
J: TRBJ1-5; size: NA; V: TRBV15; D: NA; DNA: TGTGCCACCAGCAGAGATGCTGCTCCCCAGCATTTT; CDR3: CATSRDAAPQHF
J: TRBJ2-7; size: NA; V: TRBV7-2; D: NA; DNA: TGTGCCAGCAGCTTATCCGCGCAGGGAAGGTACGAGCAGTACTTC; CDR3: CASSLSAQGRYEQYF
J: TRBJ2-7; size: NA; V: TRBV5-5; D: NA; DNA: TGTGCCAGCAGCCTTGACAGCCCCTACGAGCAGTACTTC; CDR3: CASSLDSPYEQYF